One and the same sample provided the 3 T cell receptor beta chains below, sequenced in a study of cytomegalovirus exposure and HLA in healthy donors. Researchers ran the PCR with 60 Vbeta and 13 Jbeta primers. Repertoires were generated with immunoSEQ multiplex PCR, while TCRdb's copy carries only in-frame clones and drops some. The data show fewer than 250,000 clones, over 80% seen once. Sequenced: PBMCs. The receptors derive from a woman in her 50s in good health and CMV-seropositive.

In nucleotides, the CDR3 is TGCACCAGCAGGATAAGGACTAGCGGGGGGCCATGGGAGACCCAGTACTTC. Its protein is CTSRIRTSGGPWETQYF. The chain combines TRBV1 with TRBJ2-5; the table's D call of TRBD2 was not tested on the DNA. TRBV1 is given as a pseudogene. The CDR3 covers 17 residues.

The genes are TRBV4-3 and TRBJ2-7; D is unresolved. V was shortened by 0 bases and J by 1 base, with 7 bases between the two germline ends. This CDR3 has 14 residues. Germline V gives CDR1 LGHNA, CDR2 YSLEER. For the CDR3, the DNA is TGCGCCAGCAGCCAAGATGGCCAGTCCTACGAGCAGTACTTC. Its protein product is CASSQDGQSYEQYF.

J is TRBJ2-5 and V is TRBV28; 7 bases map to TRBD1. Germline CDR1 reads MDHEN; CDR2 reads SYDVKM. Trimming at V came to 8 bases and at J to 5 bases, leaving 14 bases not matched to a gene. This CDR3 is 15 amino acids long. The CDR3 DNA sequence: TGTGCCAGCGAAAAAACCCGGGACAGCTCCGAGACCCAGTACTTC. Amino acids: CASEKTRDSSETQYF.